The clone carrying this T cell receptor beta chain has only a few counts. The antigen is not known. Preparation of the TCRbeta library used unique molecular identifiers. TCRdb redid the calling of the PCR reads with MiXCR, one entry per CDR3 protein. There are 900,000 or so distinct CDR3 sequences in the sample; less than 20% occur only once, and roughly 5% lies in the top ten. This record comes from a study of T-cell reconstitution after alpha-beta-depleted transplantation in children. Study-level points and caveats: A year post-transplant, T-cell counts and diversity derived mostly from newly produced T cells.

CDR1 SGHVS and CDR2 FQNEAQ come from the germline V gene. The CDR3 contains 13 residues. V dropped 4 bases and J dropped 5 bases, with 11 bases sitting between them. Sequencing used PBMCs, mostly from graft donor cells, obtained 360 days after TCRalphabeta/CD19-depleted stem cell transplant. The receptor was derived from a male patient younger than 18 who had a stem cell transplant for acute lymphoblastic leukemia, so the T cells may come from the graft donor. The chain employs TRBV7-8 and TRBJ2-5; D may be TRBD2 (6 bases). CDR3: CASSWPSVETQYF. In DNA, the CDR3 is TGTGCCAGCAGCTGGCCTAGCGTGGAGACCCAGTACTTC.